The entry below gives a single TCR beta chain sequence along with its context. Sequencing used immunoSEQ multiplex PCR; TCRdb keeps in-frame clones, though not all of them. The data hold 300,000 to 400,000 clones, with more than 70% observed a single time. This sample is drawn from a study of blood T cell repertoires in COVID-19. CDR3 size: 12 residues. V lost 10 bases and J lost 11, with 18 bases in between. Germline V gene lookup returns CDR1 MDHEN and CDR2 SYDVKM. V is TRBV28 and J is TRBJ1-5; a possible D gene is TRBD1 (5 bases). Source material: peripheral blood. This sequence was found in a woman in her 70s with COVID-19, enrolled during active disease. This chain's CDR3 is CAIQQVSGAQHF. Written as DNA, the CDR3 is TGTGCCATACAACAGGTCTCTGGGGCCCAGCATTTT.